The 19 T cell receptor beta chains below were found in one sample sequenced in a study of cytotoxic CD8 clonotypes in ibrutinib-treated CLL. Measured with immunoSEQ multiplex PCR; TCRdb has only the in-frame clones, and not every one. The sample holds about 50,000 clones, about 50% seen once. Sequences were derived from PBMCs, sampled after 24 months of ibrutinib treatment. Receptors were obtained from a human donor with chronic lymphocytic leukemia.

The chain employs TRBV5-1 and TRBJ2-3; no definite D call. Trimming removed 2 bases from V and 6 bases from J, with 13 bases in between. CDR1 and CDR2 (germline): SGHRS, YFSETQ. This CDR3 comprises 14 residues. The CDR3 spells CASSFDSRSDTQYF. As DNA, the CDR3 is TGCGCCAGCAGCTTCGATTCGAGGTCCGATACGCAGTATTTT. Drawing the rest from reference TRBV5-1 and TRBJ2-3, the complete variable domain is KAGVTQTPRYLIKTRGQQVTLSCSPISGHRSVSWYQQTPGQGLQFLFEYFSETQRNKGNFPGRFSGRQFSNSRSEMNVSTLELGDSALYLCASSFDSRSDTQYFGPGTRLTVL.

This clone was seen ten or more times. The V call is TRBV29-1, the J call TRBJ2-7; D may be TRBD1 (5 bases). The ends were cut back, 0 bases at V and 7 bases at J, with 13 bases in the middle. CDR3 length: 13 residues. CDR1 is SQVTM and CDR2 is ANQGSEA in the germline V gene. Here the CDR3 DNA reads TGCAGCGTTGAAGACGGCAGGGTGGTTGAGCAGTACTTC. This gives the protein CSVEDGRVVEQYF.

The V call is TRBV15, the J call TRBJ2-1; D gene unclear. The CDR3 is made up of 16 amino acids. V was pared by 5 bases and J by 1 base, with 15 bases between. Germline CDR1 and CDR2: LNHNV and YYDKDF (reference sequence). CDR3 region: CATSEGGRRSYNEQFF. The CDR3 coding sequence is TGTGCCACCAGCGAAGGCGGAAGGCGATCCTACAATGAGCAGTTCTTC.

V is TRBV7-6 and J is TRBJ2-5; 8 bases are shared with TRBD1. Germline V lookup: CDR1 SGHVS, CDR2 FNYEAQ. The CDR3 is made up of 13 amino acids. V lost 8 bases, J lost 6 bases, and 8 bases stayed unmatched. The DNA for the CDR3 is TGTGCCAGCGGGGGTAGACAGGGGAAGACCCAGTACTTC. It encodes CASGGRQGKTQYF.

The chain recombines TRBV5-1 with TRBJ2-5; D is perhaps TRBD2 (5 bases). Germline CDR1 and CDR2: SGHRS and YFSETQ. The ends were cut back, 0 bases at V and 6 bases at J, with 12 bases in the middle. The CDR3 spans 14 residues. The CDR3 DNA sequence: TGCGCCAGCAGCTTGGAACGGGGATTGAAGACCCAGTACTTC. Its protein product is CASSLERGLKTQYF.

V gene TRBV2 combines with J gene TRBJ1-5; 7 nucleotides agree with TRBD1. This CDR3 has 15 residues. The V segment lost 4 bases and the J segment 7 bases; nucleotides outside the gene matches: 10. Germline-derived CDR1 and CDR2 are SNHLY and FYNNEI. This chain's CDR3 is CASSGFGGGSQPQHF. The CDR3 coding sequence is TGTGCCAGCAGTGGTTTTGGAGGGGGCAGCCAGCCCCAGCATTTT.

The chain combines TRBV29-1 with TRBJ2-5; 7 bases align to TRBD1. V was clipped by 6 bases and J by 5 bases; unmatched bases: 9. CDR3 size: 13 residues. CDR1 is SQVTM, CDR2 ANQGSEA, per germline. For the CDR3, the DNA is TGCAGCGTCAACCGGGGACAGTTGGAGACCCAGTACTTC. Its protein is CSVNRGQLETQYF.

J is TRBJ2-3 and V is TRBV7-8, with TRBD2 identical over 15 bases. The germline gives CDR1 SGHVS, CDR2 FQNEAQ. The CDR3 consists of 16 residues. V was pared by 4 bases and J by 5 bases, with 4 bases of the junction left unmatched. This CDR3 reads CASSSRTSGGGDTQYF. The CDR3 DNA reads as TGTGCCAGCAGCTCCCGGACTAGCGGGGGGGGAGATACGCAGTATTTT.

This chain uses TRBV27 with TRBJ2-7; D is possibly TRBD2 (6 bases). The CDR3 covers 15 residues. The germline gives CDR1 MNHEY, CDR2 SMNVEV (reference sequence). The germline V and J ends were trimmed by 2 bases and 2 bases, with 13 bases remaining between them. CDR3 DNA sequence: TGTGCCAGCAGTTTACGACGGGAGATTACCTACGAGCAGTACTTC. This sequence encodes CASSLRREITYEQYF.

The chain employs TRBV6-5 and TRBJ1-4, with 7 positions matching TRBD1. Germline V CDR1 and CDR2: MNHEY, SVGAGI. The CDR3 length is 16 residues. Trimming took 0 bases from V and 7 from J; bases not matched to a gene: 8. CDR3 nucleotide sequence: TGTGCCAGCAGTTACTCCCAGGGGGTCTTGGGTGAAAAACTGTTTTTT. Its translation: CASSYSQGVLGEKLFF.

The CDR3 reads CASSSPGGQETQYF. CDR3 nucleotide sequence: TGTGCCAGCAGTTCACCGGGAGGCCAAGAGACCCAGTACTTC. The chain links TRBV6-5 to TRBJ2-5; 7 nucleotides align to TRBD2. Trimming took 4 bases from V and 1 from J; bases not matched to a gene: 3. The CDR3 runs 14 residues. Germline values: CDR1 MNHEY, CDR2 SVGAGI.

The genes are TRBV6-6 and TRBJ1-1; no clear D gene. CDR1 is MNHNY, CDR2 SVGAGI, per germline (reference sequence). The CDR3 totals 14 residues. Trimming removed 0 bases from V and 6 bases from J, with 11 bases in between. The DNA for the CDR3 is TGTGCCAGCAGTTACTCTAGTTTGGCAGCTGAAGCTTTCTTT. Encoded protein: CASSYSSLAAEAFF.

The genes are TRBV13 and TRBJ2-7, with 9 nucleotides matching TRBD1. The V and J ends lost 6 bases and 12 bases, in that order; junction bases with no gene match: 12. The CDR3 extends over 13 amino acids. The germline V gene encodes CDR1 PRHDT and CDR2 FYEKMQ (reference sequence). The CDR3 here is CASRQNGQGTLYF. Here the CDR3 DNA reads TGTGCCAGCAGACAAAATGGACAGGGGACTCTGTACTTC.

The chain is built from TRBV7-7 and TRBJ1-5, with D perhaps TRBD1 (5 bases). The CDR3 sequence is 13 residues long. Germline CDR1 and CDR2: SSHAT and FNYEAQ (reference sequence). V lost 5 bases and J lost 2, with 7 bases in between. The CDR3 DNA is TGTGCCAGCAGCCCACAGGGCAATCAGCCCCAGCATTTT. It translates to CASSPQGNQPQHF. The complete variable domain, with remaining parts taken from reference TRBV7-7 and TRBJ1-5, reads GAGVSQSPRYKVTKRGQDVTLRCDPISSHATLYWYQQALGQGPEFLTYFNYEAQPDKSGLPSDRFSAERPEGSISTLTIQRTEQRDSAMYRCASSPQGNQPQHFGDGTRLSIL.

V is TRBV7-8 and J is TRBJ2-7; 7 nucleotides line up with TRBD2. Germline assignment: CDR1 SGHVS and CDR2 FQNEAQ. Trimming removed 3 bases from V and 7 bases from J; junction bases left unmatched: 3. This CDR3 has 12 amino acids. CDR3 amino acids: CASSFPGGEQYF. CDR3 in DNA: TGTGCCAGCAGCTTCCCCGGGGGGGAGCAGTACTTC.

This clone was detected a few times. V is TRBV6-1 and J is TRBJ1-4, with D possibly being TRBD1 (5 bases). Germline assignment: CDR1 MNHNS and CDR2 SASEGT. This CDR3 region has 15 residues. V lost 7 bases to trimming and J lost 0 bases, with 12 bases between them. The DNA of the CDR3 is TGTGCCAGCAAACGAGAGGGGACAACTAATGAAAAACTGTTTTTT. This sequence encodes CASKREGTTNEKLFF.

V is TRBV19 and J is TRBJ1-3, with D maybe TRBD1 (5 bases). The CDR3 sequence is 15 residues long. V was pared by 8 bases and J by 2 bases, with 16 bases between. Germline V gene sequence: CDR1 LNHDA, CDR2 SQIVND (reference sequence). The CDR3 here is CASSTPGRAGNTIYF. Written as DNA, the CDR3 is TGTGCCAGTTCGACCCCGGGGCGGGCTGGAAACACCATATATTTT.

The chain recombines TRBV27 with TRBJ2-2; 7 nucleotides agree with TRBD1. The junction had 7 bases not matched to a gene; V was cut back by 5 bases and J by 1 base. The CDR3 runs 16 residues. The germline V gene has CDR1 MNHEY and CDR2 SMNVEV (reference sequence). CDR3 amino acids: CASSKGQTLNTGELFF. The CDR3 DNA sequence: TGTGCCAGCAGTAAGGGACAGACACTGAACACCGGGGAGCTGTTTTTT.

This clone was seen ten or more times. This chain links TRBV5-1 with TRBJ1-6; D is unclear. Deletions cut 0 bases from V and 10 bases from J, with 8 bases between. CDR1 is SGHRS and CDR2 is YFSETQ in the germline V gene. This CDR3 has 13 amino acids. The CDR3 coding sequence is TGCGCCAGCAGCTTGGAATCTGGGTCACCCCTCCACTTT. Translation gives CASSLESGSPLHF.